This T cell receptor beta chain was captured by sequencing in a study of blood T cell repertoires in COVID-19 (dated by TCRdb to 2018 to 2020). Regarding the study in general: The collaborator samples originated in the United States, Italy and Spain and spanned the acute and convalescent phases of COVID-19. The material from the prospective study consisted of cDNA or gDNA derived from T cells, B-cell-depleted T cells, or PBMCs. Subjects who had been exposed to COVID-19, were actively infected with it, or had recovered from it provided the deeply sampled blood TCRbeta repertoires that made up the dataset. The repertoires were made available in a free public database intended to serve as a resource for research on the immune response to SARS-CoV-2. Samples came from the ongoing ImmuneRACE study (first 160 participants) plus 1,254 subjects from 6 global collaborators. The sample metadata nearly always contained a de-identified subject ID, COVID-19 status, age in years and sex. HLA class I and class II types, where available, came from metadata supplied by the sample provider rather than from assay-based typing. Summary of the overall study and its limitations: The amount of clinical and demographic metadata varied by source and participant and was provided uncurated.

Each collaborating institution followed its own protocols to collect whole blood in K2EDTA tubes. For TCRbeta analysis, collaborators shipped samples in one of three forms: frozen whole blood, isolated PBMCs, or DNA extracted from either of those sample types. The V end gives up 5 bases and the J end 5 bases, leaving 8 bases in the junction not matched to a gene. As encoded in the germline V gene, CDR1 is SGHTA while CDR2 is FQGTGA. Taken from cysteine to phenylalanine, the CDR3 has 15 residues. Only the CDR3 portion is preserved as DNA: 45 bases, with reading frame beginning at the first base. TCRbeta CDR3 regions were amplified from genomic DNA by means of the immunoSEQ Assay, a bias-controlled multiplex PCR. The paper's processing steps were these. Nucleated cell counts per sample were estimated from amplification of reference gene primers within the assay. Sequence reads were collapsed and filtered to measure the absolute abundance of every unique TCRbeta CDR3 rearrangement. For each sample, productive Simpson clonality was calculated as the square root of Simpson's diversity index across productive rearrangements. The table was pulled from immuneACCESS by TCRdb, which kept in-frame rearrangements only. Such tables lose some clones; where checked, under half of the loss comes from unresolved V genes, and the rest has no known cause. That table is the source of V, J and clone size, and D and trimming were worked out from the DNA. This sample gives approximately 100,000 clones in total; around four fifths of them show up just once. In total, the top ten clones hold over 9.5% of the sample.

This clone was seen more than once but under ten times. The specificity of this receptor is unknown. The input lacks base qualities; no much larger clone sits a single base away. Sequencing was performed on peripheral blood. The chain joins TRBV7-3 to TRBJ1-1, and TRBD1 matches 10 of the central bases. This receptor was taken from a man aged 65 to 79 with acute or convalescent COVID-19. The DNA sequence is TGTGCCAGCAGCAGCACGACAGGGGGCTGGACTGAAGCTTTCTTT. It translates to CASSSTTGGWTEAFF.